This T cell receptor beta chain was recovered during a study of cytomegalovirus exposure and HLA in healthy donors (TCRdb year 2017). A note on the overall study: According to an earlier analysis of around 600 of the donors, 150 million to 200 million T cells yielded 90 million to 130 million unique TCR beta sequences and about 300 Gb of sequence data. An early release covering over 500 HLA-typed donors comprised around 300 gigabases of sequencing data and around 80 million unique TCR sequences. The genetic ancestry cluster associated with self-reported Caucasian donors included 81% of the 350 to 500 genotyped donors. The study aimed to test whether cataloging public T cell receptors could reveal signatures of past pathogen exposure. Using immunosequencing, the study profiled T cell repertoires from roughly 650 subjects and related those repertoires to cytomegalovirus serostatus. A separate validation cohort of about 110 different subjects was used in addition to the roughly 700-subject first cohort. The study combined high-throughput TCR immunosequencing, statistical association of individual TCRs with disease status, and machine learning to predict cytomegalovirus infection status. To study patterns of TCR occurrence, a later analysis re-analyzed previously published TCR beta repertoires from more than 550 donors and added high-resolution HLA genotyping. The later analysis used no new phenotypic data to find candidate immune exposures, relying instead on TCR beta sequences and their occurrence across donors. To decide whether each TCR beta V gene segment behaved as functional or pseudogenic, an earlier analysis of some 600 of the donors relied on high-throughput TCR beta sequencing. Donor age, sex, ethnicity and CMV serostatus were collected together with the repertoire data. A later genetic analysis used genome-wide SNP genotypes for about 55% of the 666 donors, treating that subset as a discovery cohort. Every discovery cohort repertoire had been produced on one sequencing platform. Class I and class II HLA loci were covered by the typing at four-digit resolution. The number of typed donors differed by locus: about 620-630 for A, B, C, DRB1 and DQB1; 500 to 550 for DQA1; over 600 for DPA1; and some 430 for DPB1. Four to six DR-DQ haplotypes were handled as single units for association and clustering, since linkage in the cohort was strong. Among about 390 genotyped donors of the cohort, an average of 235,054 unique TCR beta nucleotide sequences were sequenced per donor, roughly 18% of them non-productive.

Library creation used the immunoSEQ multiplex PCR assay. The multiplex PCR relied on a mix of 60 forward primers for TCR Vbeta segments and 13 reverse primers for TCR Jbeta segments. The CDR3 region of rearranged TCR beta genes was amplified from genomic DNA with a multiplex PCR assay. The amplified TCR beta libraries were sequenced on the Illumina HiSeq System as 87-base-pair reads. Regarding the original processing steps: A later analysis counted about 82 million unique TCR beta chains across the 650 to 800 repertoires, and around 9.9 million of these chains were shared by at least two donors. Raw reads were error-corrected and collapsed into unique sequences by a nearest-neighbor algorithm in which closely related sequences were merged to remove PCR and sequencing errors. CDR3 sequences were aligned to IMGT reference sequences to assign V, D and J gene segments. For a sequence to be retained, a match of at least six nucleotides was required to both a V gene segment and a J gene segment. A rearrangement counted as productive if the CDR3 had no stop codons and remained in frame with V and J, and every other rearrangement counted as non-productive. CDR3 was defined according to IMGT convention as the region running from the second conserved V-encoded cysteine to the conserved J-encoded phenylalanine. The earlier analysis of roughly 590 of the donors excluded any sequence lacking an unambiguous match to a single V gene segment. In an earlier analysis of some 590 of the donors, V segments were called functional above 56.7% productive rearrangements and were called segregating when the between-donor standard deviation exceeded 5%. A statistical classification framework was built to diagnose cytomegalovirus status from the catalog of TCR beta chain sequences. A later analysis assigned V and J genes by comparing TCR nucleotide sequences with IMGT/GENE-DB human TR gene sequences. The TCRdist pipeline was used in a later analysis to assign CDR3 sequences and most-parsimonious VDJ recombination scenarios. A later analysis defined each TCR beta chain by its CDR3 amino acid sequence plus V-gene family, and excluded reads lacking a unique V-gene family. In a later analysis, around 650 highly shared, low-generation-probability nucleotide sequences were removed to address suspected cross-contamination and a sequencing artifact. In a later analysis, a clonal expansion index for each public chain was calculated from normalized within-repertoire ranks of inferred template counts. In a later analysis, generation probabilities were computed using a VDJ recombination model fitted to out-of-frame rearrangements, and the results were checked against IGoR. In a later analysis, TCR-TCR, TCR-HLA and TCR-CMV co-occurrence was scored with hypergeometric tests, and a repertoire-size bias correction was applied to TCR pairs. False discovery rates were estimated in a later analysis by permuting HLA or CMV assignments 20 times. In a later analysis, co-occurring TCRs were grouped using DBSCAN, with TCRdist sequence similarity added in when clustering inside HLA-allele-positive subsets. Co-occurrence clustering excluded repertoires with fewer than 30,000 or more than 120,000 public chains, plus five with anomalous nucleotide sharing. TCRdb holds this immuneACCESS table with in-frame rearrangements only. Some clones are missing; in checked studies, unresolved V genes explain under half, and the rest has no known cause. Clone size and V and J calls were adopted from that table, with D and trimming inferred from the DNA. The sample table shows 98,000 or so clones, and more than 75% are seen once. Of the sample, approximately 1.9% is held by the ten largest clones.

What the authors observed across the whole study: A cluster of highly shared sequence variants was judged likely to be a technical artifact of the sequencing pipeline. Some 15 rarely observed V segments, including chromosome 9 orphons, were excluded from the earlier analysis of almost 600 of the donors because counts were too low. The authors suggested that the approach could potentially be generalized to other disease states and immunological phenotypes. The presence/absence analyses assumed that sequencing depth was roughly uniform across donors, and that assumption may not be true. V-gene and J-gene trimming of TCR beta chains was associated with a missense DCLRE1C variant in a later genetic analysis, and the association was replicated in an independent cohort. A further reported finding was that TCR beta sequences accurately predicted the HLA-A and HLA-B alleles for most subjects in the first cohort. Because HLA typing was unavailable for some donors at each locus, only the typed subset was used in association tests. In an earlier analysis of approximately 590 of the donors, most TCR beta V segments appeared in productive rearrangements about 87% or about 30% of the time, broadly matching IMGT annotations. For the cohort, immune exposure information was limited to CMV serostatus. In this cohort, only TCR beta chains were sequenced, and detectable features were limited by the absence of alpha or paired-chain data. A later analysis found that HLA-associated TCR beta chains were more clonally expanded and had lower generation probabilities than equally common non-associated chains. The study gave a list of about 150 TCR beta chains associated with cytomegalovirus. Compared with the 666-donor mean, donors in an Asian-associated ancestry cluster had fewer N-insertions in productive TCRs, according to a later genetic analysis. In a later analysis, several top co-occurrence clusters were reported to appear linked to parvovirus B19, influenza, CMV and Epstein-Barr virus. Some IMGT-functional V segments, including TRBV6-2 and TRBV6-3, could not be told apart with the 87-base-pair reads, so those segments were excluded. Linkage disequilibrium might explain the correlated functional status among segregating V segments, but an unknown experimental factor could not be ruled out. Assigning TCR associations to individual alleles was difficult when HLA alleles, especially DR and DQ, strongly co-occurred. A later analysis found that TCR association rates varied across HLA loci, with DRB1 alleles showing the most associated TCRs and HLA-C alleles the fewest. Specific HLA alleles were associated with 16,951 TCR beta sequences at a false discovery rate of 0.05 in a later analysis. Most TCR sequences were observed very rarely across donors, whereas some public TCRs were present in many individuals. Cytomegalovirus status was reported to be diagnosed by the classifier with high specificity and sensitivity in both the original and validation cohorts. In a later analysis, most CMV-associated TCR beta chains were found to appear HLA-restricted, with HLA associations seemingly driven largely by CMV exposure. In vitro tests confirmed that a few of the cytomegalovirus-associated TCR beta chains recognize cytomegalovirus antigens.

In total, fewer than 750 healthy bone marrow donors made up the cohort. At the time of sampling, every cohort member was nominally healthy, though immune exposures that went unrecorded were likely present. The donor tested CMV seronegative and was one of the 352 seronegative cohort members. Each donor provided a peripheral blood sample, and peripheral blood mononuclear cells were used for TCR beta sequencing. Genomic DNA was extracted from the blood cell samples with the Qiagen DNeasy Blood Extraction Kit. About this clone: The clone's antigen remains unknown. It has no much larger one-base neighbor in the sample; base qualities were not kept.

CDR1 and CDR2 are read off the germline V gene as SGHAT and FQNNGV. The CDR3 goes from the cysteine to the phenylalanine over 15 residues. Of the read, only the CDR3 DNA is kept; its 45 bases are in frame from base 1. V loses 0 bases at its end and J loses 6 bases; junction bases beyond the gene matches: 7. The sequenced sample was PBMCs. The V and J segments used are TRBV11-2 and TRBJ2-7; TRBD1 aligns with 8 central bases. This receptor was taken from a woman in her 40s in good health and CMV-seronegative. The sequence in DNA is TGTGCCAGCAGCTTAGAAACAGGGGGTTATCGCGAGCAGTACTTC. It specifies CASSLETGGYREQYF.